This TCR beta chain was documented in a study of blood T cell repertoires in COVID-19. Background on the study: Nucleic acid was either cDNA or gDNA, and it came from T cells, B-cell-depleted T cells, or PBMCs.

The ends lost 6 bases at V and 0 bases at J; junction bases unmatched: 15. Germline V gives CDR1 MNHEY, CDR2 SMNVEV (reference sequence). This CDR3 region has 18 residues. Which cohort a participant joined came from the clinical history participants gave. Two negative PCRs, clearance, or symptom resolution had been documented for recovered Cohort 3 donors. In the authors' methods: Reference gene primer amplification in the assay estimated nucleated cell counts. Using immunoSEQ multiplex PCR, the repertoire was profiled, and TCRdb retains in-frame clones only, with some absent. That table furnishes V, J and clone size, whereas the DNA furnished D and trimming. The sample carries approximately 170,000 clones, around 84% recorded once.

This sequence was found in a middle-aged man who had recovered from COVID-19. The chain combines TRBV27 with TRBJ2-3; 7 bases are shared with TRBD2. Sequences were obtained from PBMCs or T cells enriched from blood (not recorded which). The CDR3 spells CASSRFRPSGGSTDTQYF. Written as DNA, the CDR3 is TGTGCCAGCAGCCGATTTCGTCCTAGCGGAGGGAGCACAGATACGCAGTATTTT.